The TCR beta chain under discussion was sequenced for a study of blood T cell repertoires in COVID-19. Overall study: Spain, Italy and the United States supplied samples that represented acute and convalescent COVID-19.

The V gene lost 2 bases and the J gene lost 2 bases, with 7 bases spanning the gap. The CDR3 length is 14 residues. Looked up from germline, CDR1 is MDHEN and CDR2 is SYDVKM. Produced via immunoSEQ multiplex PCR; TCRdb's table is partial and in-frame only. The sample includes over 100,000 clones, over 75% of them seen just once. The chain combines TRBV28 with TRBJ2-1; perhaps TRBD1 as D (6 bases). This TCR was recovered from a man at least 80 years old with acute or convalescent COVID-19. Sequencing input: peripheral blood. This CDR3 reads CASSLQGTYNEQFF. DNA of the CDR3: TGTGCCAGCAGTTTACAGGGGACCTACAATGAGCAGTTCTTC.